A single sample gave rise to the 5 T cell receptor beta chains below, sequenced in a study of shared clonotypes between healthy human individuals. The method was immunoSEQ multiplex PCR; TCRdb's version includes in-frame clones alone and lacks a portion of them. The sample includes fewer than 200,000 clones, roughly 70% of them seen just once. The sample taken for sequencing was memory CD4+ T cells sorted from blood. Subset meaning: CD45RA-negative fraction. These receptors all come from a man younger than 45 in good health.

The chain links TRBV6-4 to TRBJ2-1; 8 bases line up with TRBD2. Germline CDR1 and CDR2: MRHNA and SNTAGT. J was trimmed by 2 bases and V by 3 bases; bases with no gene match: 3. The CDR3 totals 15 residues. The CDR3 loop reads CASSEKAGAYNEQFF. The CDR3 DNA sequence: TGTGCCAGCAGTGAAAAAGCGGGGGCCTACAATGAGCAGTTCTTC.

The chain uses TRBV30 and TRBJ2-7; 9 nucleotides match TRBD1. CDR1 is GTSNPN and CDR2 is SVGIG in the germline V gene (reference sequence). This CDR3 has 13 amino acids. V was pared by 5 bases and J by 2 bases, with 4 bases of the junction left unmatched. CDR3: CAWGGQGPYEQYF. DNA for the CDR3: TGTGCCTGGGGGGGACAGGGACCCTACGAGCAGTACTTC.

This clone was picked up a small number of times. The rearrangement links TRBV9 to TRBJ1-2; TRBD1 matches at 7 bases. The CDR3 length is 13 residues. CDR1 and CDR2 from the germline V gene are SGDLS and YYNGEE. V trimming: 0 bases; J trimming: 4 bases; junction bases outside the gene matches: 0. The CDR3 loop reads CASSVEGAYGYTF. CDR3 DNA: TGTGCCAGCAGCGTAGAGGGGGCCTATGGCTACACCTTC.

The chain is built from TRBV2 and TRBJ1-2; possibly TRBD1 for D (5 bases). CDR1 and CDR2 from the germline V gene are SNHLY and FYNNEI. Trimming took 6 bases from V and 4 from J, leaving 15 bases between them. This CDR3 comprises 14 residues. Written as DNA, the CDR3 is TGTGCCAGCAGCCAAGGGGCGTCTGTCTATGGCTACACCTTC. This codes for CASSQGASVYGYTF.

The CDR3: CASSSTSGSYEQYF. The CDR3 bases are TGTGCCAGCAGCAGTACTAGCGGGAGTTACGAGCAGTACTTC. The chain uses TRBV6-5 and TRBJ2-7; 11 bases are a match to TRBD2. The germline V gene encodes CDR1 MNHEY and CDR2 SVGAGI. The J segment lost 4 bases and the V segment lost 6 bases, leaving 5 bases of the junction unmatched. The CDR3 is made up of 14 amino acids.